This TCR beta chain was documented in a study of blood T cell repertoires in COVID-19. Study at large: There were acute and convalescent COVID-19 samples, and they came from the United States, Italy and Spain. Nucleic acid was either cDNA or gDNA, and it came from T cells, B-cell-depleted T cells, or PBMCs.

Germline CDR1 KGHDR, CDR2 SFDVKD. V dropped 4 bases and J dropped 4; count of bases not matched to a gene: 8. The CDR3 is 15 amino acids. Profiling relied on immunoSEQ multiplex PCR, and the TCRdb table lists in-frame clones only, not all of them. The table records a few hundred thousand clones, 88% of them present only once. This sequence was found in a man between 60 and 75 years old who had recovered from COVID-19. V gene TRBV24-1 combines with J gene TRBJ2-5; 7 positions match TRBD1. Sample: peripheral blood. The CDR3 here is CATSDRLTGRETQYF. The CDR3 DNA follows: TGTGCCACCAGTGACCGATTGACAGGGCGAGAGACCCAGTACTTC.